One and the same sample provided the 9 T cell receptor beta chains below, sequenced in a study of T-cell memory formation after mild COVID-19. TCRdb processed the 5' RACE reads anew with MiXCR; each CDR3 protein has one entry. The repertoire includes around 250,000 distinct CDR3 sequences, 15% to 19% of them detected once, and around 2% sits in the top ten. The sample was PBMCs or a T cell subset sorted from them (not recorded which). The receptor source for this set is an adult woman who had mild COVID-19 (a few samples of this study predate the infection). Cell type and time point are not known.

This rearrangement joins TRBV12-3 or TRBV12-4 to TRBJ2-5; either TRBD1 or TRBD2 may supply D (5 bases each). CDR3 length equals 12 residues. Between the trimmed V and J ends, which lost 6 bases and 1 base, there was a span of 6 bases. The CDR3 sequence: CASRGPQETQYF. CDR3 coding DNA: TGTGCCAGCAGGGGACCCCAAGAGACCCAGTACTTC.

The CDR3: CASSDVRRNGDTEAFF. The CDR3 region has the DNA TGTGCCAGCAGTGACGTCCGGAGGAATGGGGACACTGAAGCTTTCTTT. The chain links TRBV2 to TRBJ1-1; D not certain. Germline V gene data show CDR1 as SNHLY and CDR2 as FYNNEI. The CDR3 contains 16 residues. Trimming pared 3 bases from V and 3 bases from J, leaving 17 bases between.

This clonotype was picked up a small number of times. The chain recombines TRBV5-1 with TRBJ2-5; D unclear. From germline, CDR1 is SGHRS and CDR2 YFSETQ. The V and J ends lost 2 bases and 4 bases respectively, with 21 bases between them. The CDR3 spans 17 residues. As DNA, the CDR3 is TGCGCCAGCAGCTTCGGCCCTCTAGAGAGTAGATCAGAGACCCAGTACTTC. This encodes CASSFGPLESRSETQYF.

The V gene is TRBV7-3, the J gene TRBJ2-1; TRBD1 matches 7 bases. CDR1 and CDR2 from the germline V gene are SGHTA and FQGTGA. With V trimmed by 4 bases and J by 4 bases, 4 bases remained unmatched. This CDR3 contains 14 residues. CDR3 DNA: TGTGCCAGCAGCTCCGGACAGGCTTACAATGAGCAGTTCTTC. The encoded protein is CASSSGQAYNEQFF.

V is TRBV4-2 and J is TRBJ2-5; possible D gene TRBD1, 7 bases. Trimming stripped 0 bases from V and 5 bases from J, with 13 bases between. Germline V gene sequence: CDR1 LGHNA, CDR2 YNFKEQ. The CDR3 is 15 residues long. This CDR3 reads CASSQDQGGGETQYF. The CDR3, as DNA: TGTGCCAGCAGCCAAGATCAGGGGGGTGGGGAGACCCAGTACTTC.

This clonotype was counted ten times or more. The rearrangement joins TRBV5-1 to TRBJ2-5; D unresolved. Germline V lookup: CDR1 SGHRS, CDR2 YFSETQ. The CDR3 contains 12 residues. V gave up 1 base and J gave up 0 bases, with 1 base separating them. CDR3 bases: TGCGCCAGCAGCTTGAACCAAGAGACCCAGTACTTC. Translating it yields CASSLNQETQYF.

The table lists this clonotype with a few counts. V usage is TRBV7-2 and J usage is TRBJ2-1, with 11 bases identical to TRBD2. The germline V gene has CDR1 SGHTA and CDR2 FQGNSA. The CDR3 runs 17 residues. Losses at the gene ends were 5 bases for V and 9 bases for J; bases not matched to a gene: 15. The CDR3 sequence: CASSTRLGSGGVSEQFF. For the CDR3, the DNA is TGTGCCAGCAGCACGCGACTCGGTAGCGGGGGGGTAAGTGAGCAGTTCTTC.

This clonotype was counted a few times. The chain couples TRBV7-9 to TRBJ2-3; 14 bases are a match to TRBD2. In germline, CDR1 is SEHNR, CDR2 FQNEAQ (reference sequence). This CDR3 has 15 amino acids. Trimming removed 7 bases from V and 7 bases from J; junction bases left unmatched: 7. CDR3 in amino acids: CASTLGTSGSNTQYF. CDR3 in DNA: TGTGCCAGCACCCTGGGGACTAGCGGGAGCAATACGCAGTATTTT. Full variable domain (remainder filled in from reference TRBV7-9 and TRBJ2-3): DTGVSQNPRHKITKRGQNVTFRCDPISEHNRLYWYRQTLGQGPEFLTYFQNEAQLEKSRLLSDRFSAERPKGSFSTLEIQRTEQGDSAMYLCASTLGTSGSNTQYFGPGTRLTVL.

The chain joins TRBV6-2 or TRBV6-3 to TRBJ1-2; the D is unclear. Per germline, CDR1 MNHEY and CDR2 SVGEGT. The CDR3 has 12 amino acids. Trimming removed 2 bases at V and 3 bases at J, with 4 bases between. CDR3 region: CASSYPDYGYTF. The CDR3 DNA reads as TGTGCCAGCAGTTACCCCGACTATGGCTACACCTTC.